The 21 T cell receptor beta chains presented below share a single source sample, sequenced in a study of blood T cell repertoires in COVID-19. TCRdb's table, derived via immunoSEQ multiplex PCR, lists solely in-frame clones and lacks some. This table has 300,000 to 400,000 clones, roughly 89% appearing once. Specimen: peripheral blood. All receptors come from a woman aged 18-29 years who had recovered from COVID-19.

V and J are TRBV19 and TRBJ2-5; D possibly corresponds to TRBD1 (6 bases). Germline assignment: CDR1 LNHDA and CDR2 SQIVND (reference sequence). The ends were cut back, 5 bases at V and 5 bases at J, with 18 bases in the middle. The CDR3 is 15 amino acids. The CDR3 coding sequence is TGTGCCAGTAGTTTCCGGGACATGAAAGGGGAGACCCAGTACTTC. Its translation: CASSFRDMKGETQYF.

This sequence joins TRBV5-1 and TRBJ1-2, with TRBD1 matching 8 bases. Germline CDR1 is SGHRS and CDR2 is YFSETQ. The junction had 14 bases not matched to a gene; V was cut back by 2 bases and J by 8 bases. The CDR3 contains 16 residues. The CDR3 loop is CASSFGTGLPRLGYTF. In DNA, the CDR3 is TGCGCCAGCAGCTTCGGGACAGGCCTCCCCCGACTAGGCTACACCTTC. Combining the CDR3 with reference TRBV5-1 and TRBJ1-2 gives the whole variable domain KAGVTQTPRYLIKTRGQQVTLSCSPISGHRSVSWYQQTPGQGLQFLFEYFSETQRNKGNFPGRFSGRQFSNSRSEMNVSTLELGDSALYLCASSFGTGLPRLGYTFGSGTRLTVV.

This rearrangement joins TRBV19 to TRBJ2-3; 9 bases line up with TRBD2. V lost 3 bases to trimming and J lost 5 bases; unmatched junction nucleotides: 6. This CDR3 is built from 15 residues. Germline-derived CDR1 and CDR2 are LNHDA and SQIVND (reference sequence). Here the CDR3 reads CASSMGAGGQDTQYF. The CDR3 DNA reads TGTGCCAGTAGTATGGGAGCGGGAGGCCAAGATACGCAGTATTTT.

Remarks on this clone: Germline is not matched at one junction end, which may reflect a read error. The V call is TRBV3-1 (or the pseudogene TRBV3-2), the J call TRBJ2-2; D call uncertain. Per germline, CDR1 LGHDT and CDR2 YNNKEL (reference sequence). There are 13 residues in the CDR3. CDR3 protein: CASTQTSTGELFF. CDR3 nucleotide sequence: TGTGCCAGCACCCAAACCAGCACCGGGGAGCTGTTTTTT.

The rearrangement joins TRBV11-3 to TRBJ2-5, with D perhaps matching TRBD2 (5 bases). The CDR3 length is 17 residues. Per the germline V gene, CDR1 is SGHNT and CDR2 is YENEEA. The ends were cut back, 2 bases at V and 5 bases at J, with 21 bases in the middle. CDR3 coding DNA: TGTGCCAGCAGCTTACGGGAAATGGCGCTAGGCGCGGAGACCCAGTACTTC. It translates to CASSLREMALGAETQYF.

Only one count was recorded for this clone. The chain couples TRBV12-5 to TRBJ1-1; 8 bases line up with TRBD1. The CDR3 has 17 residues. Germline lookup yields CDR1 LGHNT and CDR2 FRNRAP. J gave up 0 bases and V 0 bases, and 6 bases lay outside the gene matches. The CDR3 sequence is CASGLVLGQGMNTEAFF. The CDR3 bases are TGTGCTAGTGGTTTGGTACTCGGACAGGGTATGAACACTGAAGCTTTCTTT.

CDR3 residues: CASSLAVSSYNEQFF. Written as DNA, the CDR3 is TGTGCCAGCAGCTTAGCAGTCAGCTCCTACAATGAGCAGTTCTTC. J is TRBJ2-1 and V is TRBV7-9, with D unresolved. V was pared by 0 bases and J by 0 bases, with 6 bases between. Germline V lookup: CDR1 SEHNR, CDR2 FQNEAQ (reference sequence). This CDR3 contains 15 residues.

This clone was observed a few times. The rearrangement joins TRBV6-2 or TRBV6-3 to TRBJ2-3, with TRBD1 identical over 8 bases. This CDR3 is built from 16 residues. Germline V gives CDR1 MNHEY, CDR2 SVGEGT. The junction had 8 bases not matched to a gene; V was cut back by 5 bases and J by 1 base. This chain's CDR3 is CASSQTPGQGTDTQYF. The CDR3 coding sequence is TGTGCCAGCAGTCAGACCCCGGGACAGGGCACAGATACGCAGTATTTT.

The CDR3 DNA sequence: TGTGCCAGCAGCTCCGACAGGGAACTTAATGTCTATGGCTACACCTTC. Protein product: CASSSDRELNVYGYTF. This chain links TRBV7-9 with TRBJ1-2, with 7 bases matching TRBD1. V shed 4 bases, J shed 4 bases, and the junction held 12 bases outside the gene matches. Germline CDR1 is SEHNR and CDR2 is FQNEAQ (reference sequence). CDR3 length equals 16 residues.

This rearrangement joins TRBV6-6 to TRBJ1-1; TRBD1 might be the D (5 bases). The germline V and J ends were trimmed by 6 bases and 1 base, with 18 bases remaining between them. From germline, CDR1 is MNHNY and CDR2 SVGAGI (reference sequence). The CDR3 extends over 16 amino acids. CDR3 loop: CASSRQTPTGNTEAFF. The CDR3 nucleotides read TGTGCCAGCAGCCGACAAACCCCTACAGGGAACACTGAAGCTTTCTTT.

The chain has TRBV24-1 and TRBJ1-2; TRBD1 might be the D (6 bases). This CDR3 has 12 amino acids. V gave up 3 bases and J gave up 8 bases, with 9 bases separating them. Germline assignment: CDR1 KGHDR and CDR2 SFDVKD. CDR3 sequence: CATSDPDRGYTF. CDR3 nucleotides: TGTGCCACCAGTGATCCCGACAGGGGCTACACCTTC.

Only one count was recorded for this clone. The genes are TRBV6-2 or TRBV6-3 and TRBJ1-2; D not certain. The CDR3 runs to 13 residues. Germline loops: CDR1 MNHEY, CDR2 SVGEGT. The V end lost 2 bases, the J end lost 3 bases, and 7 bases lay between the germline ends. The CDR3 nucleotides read TGTGCCAGCAGTTACATGTCGTACTATGGCTACACCTTC. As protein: CASSYMSYYGYTF.

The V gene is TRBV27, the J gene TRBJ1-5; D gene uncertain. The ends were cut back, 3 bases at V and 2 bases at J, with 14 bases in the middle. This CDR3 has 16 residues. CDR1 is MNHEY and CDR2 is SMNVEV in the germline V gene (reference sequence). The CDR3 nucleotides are TGTGCCAGCAGTTTCGATTGGGCTATCGGCAATCAGCCCCAGCATTTT. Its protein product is CASSFDWAIGNQPQHF.

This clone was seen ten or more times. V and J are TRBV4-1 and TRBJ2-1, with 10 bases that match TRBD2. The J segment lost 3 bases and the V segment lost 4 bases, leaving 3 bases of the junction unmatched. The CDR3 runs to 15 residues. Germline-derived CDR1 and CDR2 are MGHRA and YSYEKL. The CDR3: CASSPASGSYNEQFF. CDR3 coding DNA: TGCGCCAGCAGCCCCGCTAGCGGGAGCTACAATGAGCAGTTCTTC.

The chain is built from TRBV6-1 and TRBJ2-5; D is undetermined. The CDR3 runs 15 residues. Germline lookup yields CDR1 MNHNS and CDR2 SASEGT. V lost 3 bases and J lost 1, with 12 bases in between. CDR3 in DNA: TGTGCCAGCAGTGAGTCTCGCCTAGTCCAAGAGACCCAGTACTTC. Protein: CASSESRLVQETQYF.

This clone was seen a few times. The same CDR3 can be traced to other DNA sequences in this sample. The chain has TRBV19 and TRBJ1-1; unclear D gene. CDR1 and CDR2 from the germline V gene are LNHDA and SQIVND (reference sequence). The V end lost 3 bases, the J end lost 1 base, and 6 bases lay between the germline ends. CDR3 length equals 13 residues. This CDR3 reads CASSIGRNTEAFF. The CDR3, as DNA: TGTGCCAGTAGTATTGGTAGGAACACTGAAGCTTTCTTT.

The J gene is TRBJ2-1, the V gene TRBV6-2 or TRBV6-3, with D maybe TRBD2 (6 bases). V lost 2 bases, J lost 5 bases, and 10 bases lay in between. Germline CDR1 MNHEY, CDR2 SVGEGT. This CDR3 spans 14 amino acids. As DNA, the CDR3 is TGTGCCAGCAGTTACGGACCGGGGGACAATGAGCAGTTCTTC. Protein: CASSYGPGDNEQFF.

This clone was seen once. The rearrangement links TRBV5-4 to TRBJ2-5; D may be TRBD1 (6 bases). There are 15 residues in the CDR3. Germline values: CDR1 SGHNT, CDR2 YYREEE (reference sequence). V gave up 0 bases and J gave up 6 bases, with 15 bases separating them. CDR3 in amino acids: CASSLAAGEGKTQYF. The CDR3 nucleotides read TGTGCCAGCAGCTTGGCTGCAGGGGAAGGGAAGACCCAGTACTTC.

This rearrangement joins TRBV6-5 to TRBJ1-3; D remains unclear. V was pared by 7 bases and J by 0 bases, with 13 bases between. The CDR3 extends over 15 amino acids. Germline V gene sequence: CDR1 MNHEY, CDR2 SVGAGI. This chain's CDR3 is CASTTPDISGNTIYF. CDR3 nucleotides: TGTGCCAGCACCACACCCGACATCTCTGGAAACACCATATATTTT.

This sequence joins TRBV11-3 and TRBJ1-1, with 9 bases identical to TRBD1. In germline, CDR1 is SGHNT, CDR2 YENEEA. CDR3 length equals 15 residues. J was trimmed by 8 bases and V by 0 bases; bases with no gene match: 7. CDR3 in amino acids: CASSLDPTGGEEAFF. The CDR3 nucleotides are TGTGCCAGCAGCTTAGATCCTACAGGGGGCGAAGAAGCTTTCTTT.

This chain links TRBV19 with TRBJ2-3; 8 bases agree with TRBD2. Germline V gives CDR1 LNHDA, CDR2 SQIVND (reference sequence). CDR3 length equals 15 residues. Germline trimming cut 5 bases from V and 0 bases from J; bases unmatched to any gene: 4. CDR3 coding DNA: TGTGCCAGTAGTGCTAGCGGGTCTAGCACAGATACGCAGTATTTT. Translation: CASSASGSSTDTQYF.